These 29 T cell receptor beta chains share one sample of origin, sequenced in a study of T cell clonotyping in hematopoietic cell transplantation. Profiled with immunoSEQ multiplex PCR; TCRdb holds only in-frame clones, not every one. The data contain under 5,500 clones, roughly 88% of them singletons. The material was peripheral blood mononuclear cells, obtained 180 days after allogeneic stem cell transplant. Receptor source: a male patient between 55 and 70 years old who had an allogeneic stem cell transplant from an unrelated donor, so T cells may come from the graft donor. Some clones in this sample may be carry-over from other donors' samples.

The CDR3 DNA follows: TGTGCCAGCAGCTTAGGGACTCAGAGCTCTGGAAACACCATATATTTT. It encodes CASSLGTQSSGNTIYF. The rearrangement joins TRBV7-6 to TRBJ1-3; D gene ambiguous. Trimming left V 1 base short and J 0 bases short, with 10 bases between. Germline lookup yields CDR1 SGHVS and CDR2 FNYEAQ. The CDR3 has 16 residues.

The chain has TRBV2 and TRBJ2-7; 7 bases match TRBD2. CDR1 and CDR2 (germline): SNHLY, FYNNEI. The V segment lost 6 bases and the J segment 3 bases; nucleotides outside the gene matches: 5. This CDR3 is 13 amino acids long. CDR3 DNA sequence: TGTGCCAGCAGCCCAACTAGCGTCTACGAGCAGTACTTC. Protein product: CASSPTSVYEQYF.

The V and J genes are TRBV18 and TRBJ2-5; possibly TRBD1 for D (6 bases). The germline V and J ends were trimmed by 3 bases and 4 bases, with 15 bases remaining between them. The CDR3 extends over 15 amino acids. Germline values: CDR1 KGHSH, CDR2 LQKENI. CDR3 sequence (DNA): TGTGCCAGCTCACCGTACAGGGAACTGGGAGAGACCCAGTACTTC. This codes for CASSPYRELGETQYF.

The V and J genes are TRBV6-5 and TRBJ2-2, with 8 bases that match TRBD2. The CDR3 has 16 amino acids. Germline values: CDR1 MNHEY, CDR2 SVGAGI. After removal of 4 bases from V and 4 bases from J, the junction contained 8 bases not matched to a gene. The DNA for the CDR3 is TGTGCCAGCAGTTCCCTCGGGACTAGGGCCACCGGGGAGCTGTTTTTT. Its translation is CASSSLGTRATGELFF.

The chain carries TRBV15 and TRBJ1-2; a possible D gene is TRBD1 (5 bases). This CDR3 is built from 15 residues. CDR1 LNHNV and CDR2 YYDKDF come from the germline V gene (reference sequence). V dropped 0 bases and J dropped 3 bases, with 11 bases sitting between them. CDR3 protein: CATSRDKGTDYGYTF. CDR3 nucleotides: TGTGCCACCAGCAGAGATAAGGGGACGGACTATGGCTACACCTTC.

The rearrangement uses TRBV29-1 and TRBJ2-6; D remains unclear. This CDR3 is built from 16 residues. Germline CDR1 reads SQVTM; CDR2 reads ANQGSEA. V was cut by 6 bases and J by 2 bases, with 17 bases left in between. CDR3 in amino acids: CSVGKGLGPGANVLTF. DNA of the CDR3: TGCAGCGTGGGGAAGGGTCTTGGCCCTGGGGCCAACGTCCTGACTTTC.

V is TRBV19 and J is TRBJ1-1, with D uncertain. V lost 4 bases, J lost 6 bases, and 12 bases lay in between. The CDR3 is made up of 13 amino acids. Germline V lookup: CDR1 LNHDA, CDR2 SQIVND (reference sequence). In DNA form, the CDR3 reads TGTGCCAGTAGTACCCTCACGAGGGCTGAAGCTTTCTTT. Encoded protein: CASSTLTRAEAFF.

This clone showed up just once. The chain's CDR3 is CASSSTRDSPLHF. As DNA, the CDR3 is TGTGCCAGCAGCTCAACTAGGGATTCACCCCTCCACTTT. V is TRBV9 and J is TRBJ1-6; D unclear. V lost 4 bases to trimming and J lost 8 bases, with 10 bases between them. Germline V gene sequence: CDR1 SGDLS, CDR2 YYNGEE. The CDR3 runs to 13 residues.

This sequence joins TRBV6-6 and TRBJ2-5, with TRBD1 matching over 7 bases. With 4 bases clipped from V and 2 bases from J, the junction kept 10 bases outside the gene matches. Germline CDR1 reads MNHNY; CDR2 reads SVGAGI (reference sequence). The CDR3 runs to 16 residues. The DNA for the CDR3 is TGTGCCAGCAGTTCGCCTCGACAGGGTGGGCAAGAGACCCAGTACTTC. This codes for CASSSPRQGGQETQYF.

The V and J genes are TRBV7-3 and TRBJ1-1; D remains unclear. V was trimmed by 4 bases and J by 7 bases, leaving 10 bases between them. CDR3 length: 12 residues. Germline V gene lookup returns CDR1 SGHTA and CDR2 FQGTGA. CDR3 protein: CASSSNTNEAFF. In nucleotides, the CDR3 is TGTGCCAGCAGCTCCAACACTAATGAAGCTTTCTTT.

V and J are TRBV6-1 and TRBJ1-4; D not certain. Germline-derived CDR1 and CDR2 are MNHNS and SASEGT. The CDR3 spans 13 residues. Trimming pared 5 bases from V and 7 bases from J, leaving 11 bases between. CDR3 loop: CASSMKDREKLFF. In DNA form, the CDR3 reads TGTGCCAGCAGTATGAAGGATCGTGAAAAACTGTTTTTT.

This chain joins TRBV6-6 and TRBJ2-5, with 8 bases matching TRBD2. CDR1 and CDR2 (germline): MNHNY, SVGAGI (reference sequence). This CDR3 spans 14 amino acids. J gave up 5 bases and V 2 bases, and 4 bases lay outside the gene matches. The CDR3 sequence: CASSYPTGGETQYF. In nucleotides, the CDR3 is TGTGCCAGCAGTTACCCGACGGGAGGGGAGACCCAGTACTTC.

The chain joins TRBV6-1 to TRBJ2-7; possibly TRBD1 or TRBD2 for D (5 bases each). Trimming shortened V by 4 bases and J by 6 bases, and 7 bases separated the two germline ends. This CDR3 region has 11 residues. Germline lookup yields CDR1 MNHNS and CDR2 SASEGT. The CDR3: CASSGDGEQYF. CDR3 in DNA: TGTGCCAGCAGTGGGGACGGCGAGCAGTACTTC.

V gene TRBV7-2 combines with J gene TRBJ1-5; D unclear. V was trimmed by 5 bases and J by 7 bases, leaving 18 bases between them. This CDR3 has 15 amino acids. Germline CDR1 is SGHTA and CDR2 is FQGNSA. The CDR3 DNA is TGTGCCAGCAGCCCAGGTAGTGGGGTCAGGCAGCCCCAGCATTTT. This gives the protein CASSPGSGVRQPQHF.

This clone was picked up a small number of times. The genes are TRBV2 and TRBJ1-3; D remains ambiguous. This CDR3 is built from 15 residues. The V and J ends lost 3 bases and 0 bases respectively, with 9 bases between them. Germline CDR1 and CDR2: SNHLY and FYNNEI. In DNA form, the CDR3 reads TGTGCCAGCAGTGAGTCGTGGATCTCTGGAAACACCATATATTTT. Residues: CASSESWISGNTIYF.

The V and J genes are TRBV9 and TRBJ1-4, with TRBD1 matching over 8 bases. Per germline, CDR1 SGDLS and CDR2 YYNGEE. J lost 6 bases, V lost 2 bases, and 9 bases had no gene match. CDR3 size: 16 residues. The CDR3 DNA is TGTGCCAGCAGCGTTGGTATAGGGACAGGTGATGAAAAACTGTTTTTT. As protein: CASSVGIGTGDEKLFF.

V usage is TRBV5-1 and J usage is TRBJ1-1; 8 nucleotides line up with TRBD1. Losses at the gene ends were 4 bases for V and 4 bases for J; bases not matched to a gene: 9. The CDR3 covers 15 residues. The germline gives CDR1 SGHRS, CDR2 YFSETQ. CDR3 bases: TGCGCCAGCAGCACCGGGACAGGAAGGGGCACTGAAGCTTTCTTT. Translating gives CASSTGTGRGTEAFF.

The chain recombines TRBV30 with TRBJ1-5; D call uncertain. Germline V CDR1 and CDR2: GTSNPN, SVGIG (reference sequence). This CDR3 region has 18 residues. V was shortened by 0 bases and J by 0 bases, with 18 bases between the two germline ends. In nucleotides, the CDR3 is TGTGCCTGGAGTGTATCTTTTTCGGCACTGTATAGCAATCAGCCCCAGCATTTT. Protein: CAWSVSFSALYSNQPQHF.

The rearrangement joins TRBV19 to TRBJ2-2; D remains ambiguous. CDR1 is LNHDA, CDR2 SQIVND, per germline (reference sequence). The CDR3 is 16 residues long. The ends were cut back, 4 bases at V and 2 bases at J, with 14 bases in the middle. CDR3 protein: CASSRPPSANTGELFF. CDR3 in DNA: TGTGCCAGTAGTAGGCCCCCTAGTGCCAACACCGGGGAGCTGTTTTTT.

The CDR3 DNA is TGTGCCAGCAGCTTGTGGCAGAGCTACAATGAGCAGTTCTTC. Translating gives CASSLWQSYNEQFF. The rearrangement joins TRBV7-9 to TRBJ2-1; D gene unclear. The CDR3 length is 14 residues. From germline, CDR1 is SEHNR and CDR2 FQNEAQ (reference sequence). V shed 3 bases and J shed 3 bases, with 9 bases lying between them.

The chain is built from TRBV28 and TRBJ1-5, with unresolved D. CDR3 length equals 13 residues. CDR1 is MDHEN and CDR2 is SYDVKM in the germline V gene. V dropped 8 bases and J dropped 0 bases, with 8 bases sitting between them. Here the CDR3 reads CASGFYSNQPQHF. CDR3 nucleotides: TGTGCCAGCGGGTTCTATAGCAATCAGCCCCAGCATTTT.

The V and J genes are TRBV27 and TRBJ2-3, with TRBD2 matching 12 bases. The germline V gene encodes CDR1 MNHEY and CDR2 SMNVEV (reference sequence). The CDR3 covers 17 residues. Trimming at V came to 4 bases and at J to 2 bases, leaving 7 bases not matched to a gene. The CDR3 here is CASSSGTSGSATDTQYF. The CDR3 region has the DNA TGTGCCAGCAGTTCCGGGACTAGCGGGTCTGCCACAGATACGCAGTATTTT.

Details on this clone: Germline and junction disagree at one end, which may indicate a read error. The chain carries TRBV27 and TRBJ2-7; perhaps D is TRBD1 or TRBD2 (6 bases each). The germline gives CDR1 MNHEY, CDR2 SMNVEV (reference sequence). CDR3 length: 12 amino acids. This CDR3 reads CASSLRGGPGSF. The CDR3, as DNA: TGTGCCAGCAGTCTCCGAGGGGGGCCCGGTTCCTTC.

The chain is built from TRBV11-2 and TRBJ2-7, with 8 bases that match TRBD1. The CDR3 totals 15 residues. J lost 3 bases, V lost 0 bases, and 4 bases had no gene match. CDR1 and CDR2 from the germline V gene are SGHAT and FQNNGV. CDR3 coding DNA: TGTGCCAGCAGCTTAGATGTGGACAGGGTCTACGAGCAGTACTTC. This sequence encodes CASSLDVDRVYEQYF.

CDR3 nucleotides: TGTGCCAGCAGCCAGGGCGGGACAGCGAACACCGGGGAGCTGTTTTTT. Translating gives CASSQGGTANTGELFF. The chain recombines TRBV7-9 with TRBJ2-2; perhaps TRBD1 as D (7 bases). The CDR3 runs 16 residues. Germline V gene data show CDR1 as SEHNR and CDR2 as FQNEAQ (reference sequence). V was shortened by 5 bases and J by 0 bases, with 13 bases between the two germline ends.

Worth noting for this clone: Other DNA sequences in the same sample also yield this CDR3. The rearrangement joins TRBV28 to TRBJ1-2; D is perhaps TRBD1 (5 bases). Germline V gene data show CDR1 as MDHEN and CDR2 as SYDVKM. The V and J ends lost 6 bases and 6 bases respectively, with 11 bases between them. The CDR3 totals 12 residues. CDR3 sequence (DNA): TGTGCCAGCAGCCTAGGGGTCCATGGCTACACCTTC. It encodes CASSLGVHGYTF.

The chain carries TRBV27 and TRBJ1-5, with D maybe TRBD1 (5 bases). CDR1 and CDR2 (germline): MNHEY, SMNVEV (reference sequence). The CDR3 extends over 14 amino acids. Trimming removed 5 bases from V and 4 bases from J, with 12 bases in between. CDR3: CASSPRDGNQPQHF. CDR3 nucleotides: TGTGCCAGCAGTCCCCGGGACGGGAATCAGCCCCAGCATTTT.

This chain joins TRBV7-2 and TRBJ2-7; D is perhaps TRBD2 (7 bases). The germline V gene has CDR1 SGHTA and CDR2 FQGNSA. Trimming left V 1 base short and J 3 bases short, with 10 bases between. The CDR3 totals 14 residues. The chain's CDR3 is CASSLEGGVYEQYF. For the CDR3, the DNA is TGTGCCAGCAGCTTAGAGGGGGGGGTCTACGAGCAGTACTTC.

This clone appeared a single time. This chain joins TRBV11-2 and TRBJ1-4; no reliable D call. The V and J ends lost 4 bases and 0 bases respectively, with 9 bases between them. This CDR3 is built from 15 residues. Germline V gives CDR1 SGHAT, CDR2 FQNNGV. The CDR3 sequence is CASSWTGATNEKLFF. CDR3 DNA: TGTGCCAGCAGCTGGACTGGGGCAACTAATGAAAAACTGTTTTTT.